The 28 T cell receptor beta chains below come from one sample, sequenced in a study of T cells in Graves' hyperthyroidism and ophthalmopathy (dated by TCRdb to 2018 to 2020). The method was multiplex PCR. The data were produced on an Illumina HiSeq 2000. Amplification of TCR beta CDR3 regions was carried out from RNA transcripts. For the first round of RT-PCR on the TCR CDR3, the HTBI primer set was used together with the Qiagen OneStep RT-PCR kit. Starting from the raw public reads, TCRdb applied fastp trimming at Q25, assembled clones with MiXCR and retained in-frame beta chains. Entries are consolidated by CDR3 protein sequence, retaining the most common genes and DNA. The sample table lists hundreds of thousands of distinct CDR3 sequences, around 42% of them with a count of one. Clones ranked in the top ten supply just under 8.5% of the sample. Sample: peripheral blood or thyroid tissue (not recorded which). The receptor set was obtained from a woman between 18 and 29 years old with Graves' hyperthyroidism. Donor details come from another sample of the same person, matched by shared clones.

With respect to this clonotype: This clone may be a read error of a much larger clone one base away. The rearrangement uses TRBV10-3 and TRBJ2-5; either TRBD1 or TRBD2 may fit D (7 bases each). Per the germline V gene, CDR1 is ENHRY and CDR2 is SYGVKD. This CDR3 contains 13 residues. V was shortened by 11 bases and J by 4 bases, with 17 bases between the two germline ends. The CDR3 sequence: CASGGQRSETQYF. For the CDR3, the DNA is TGTGCCTCGGGGGGACAGAGGTCAGAGACCCAGTACTTC.

There are a few counts of this clonotype. As DNA, the CDR3 is TGTGCCAGCAGGACAGGGTTCCAGAAACTGTTTTTT. This sequence encodes CASRTGFQKLFF. V usage is TRBV10-3 and J usage is TRBJ1-4, with 8 bases that match TRBD1. Germline V gene data show CDR1 as ENHRY and CDR2 as SYGVKD. The ends lost 10 bases at V and 11 bases at J; junction bases unmatched: 9. This CDR3 is built from 12 residues.

The genes are TRBV10-3 and TRBJ1-1; tentative D call: TRBD1 (5 bases). Germline CDR1 and CDR2: ENHRY and SYGVKD. The CDR3 sequence is 12 residues long. V shed 9 bases and J shed 1 base, with 9 bases lying between them. The CDR3 DNA is TGTGCCATTCTTACAGGGAACACTGAAGCTTTCTTT. This codes for CAILTGNTEAFF.

This clonotype appeared a few times. The rearrangement joins TRBV20-1 to TRBJ2-7; 11 nucleotides align to TRBD1. Germline CDR1 is DFQATT and CDR2 is SNEGSKA (reference sequence). This CDR3 contains 15 residues. Unmatched junction bases numbered 12, after V lost 6 bases and J lost 5 bases. CDR3 nucleotide sequence: TGCAGTGCGGGACAGGAAGGACAGGGGGCTGACGAGCAGTACTTC. This encodes CSAGQEGQGADEQYF.

This clonotype was counted many times. The J gene is TRBJ2-7, the V gene TRBV7-9, with 7 bases aligning to TRBD1. Germline V gives CDR1 SEHNR, CDR2 FQNEAQ (reference sequence). The CDR3 sequence is 13 residues long. Losses at the gene ends were 7 bases for V and 3 bases for J; bases not matched to a gene: 6. This CDR3 reads CASNEQGYYEQYF. In nucleotides, the CDR3 is TGTGCCAGCAACGAACAGGGGTACTACGAGCAGTACTTC.

Turning to this clonotype: This clone may be a read error of a much larger clone one base away. CDR3: CASSRAQYTEAFF. CDR3 in DNA: TGTGCCAGCAGCCGGGCCCAGTACACTGAAGCTTTCTTT. The chain employs TRBV7-9 and TRBJ1-1; D not resolved. Trimming took off 5 bases at V and 3 bases at J, with 10 bases between the two ends. This CDR3 region has 13 residues. CDR1 and CDR2 (germline): SEHNR, FQNEAQ (reference sequence).

The V and J genes are TRBV29-1 and TRBJ2-5; the D gene is possibly TRBD2 (6 bases). The DNA end is more similar to TRBJ2-7, so the J call may be wrong. There are 14 residues in the CDR3. The germline V gene encodes CDR1 SQVTM and CDR2 ANQGSEA. DNA of the CDR3: TGCAGCGTTGGGGTTGCGGGGCAGAACTACGAGCAGTACTTC. Residues: CSVGVAGQNYEQYF.

This clonotype was picked up a small number of times. This sequence joins TRBV7-9 and TRBJ2-7, with D perhaps TRBD2 (5 bases). Germline CDR1 and CDR2: SEHNR and FQNEAQ (reference sequence). Trimming left V 1 base short and J 6 bases short, with 10 bases between. The CDR3 spans 13 residues. CDR3 residues: CASSLVGVGEQYF. The CDR3 bases are TGTGCCAGCAGCTTAGTCGGGGTGGGCGAGCAGTACTTC.

The chain uses TRBV14 and TRBJ1-1; 9 positions agree with TRBD1. Germline-derived CDR1 and CDR2 are SGHDN and FVKESK. The CDR3 covers 13 residues. V shed 2 bases and J 9 bases; nucleotides not matched to a gene: 4. The CDR3 DNA is TGTGCCAGCAGCCAATCGAACAGGGGGCAAGCTTTCTTT. It codes for CASSQSNRGQAFF.

This clonotype was seen more than once but under ten times. V gene TRBV7-9 combines with J gene TRBJ2-2; 10 nucleotides agree with TRBD2. The germline V gene encodes CDR1 SEHNR and CDR2 FQNEAQ (reference sequence). The CDR3 consists of 17 residues. Germline trimming cut 1 base from V and 7 bases from J; bases unmatched to any gene: 9. The CDR3 loop is CASSLDGLAGVGGELFF. The CDR3 DNA is TGTGCCAGCAGCTTAGATGGGCTAGCGGGAGTCGGCGGGGAGCTGTTTTTT.

The V gene is TRBV2, the J gene TRBJ1-5; D call uncertain. Trimming took off 6 bases at V and 5 bases at J, with 23 bases between the two ends. Germline values: CDR1 SNHLY, CDR2 FYNNEI. The CDR3 is made up of 17 amino acids. CDR3 protein: CASSATGGRTDDQPQHF. For the CDR3, the DNA is TGTGCCAGCAGCGCGACCGGAGGGCGGACGGATGATCAGCCCCAGCATTTT.

This chain links TRBV25-1 with TRBJ1-2; the D gene is possibly TRBD1 (5 bases). The CDR3 contains 13 residues. V gave up 6 bases and J gave up 4 bases, with 12 bases separating them. Germline loops: CDR1 MGHDK, CDR2 SYGVNS. This CDR3 reads CASSQGAAYGYTF. The CDR3 DNA sequence: TGTGCCAGCAGCCAAGGGGCAGCCTATGGCTACACCTTC.

CDR3 bases: TGTGCCAGCAGCCCCCAGACAGGGGCGGCGTATGGCTACACCTTC. Protein sequence: CASSPQTGAAYGYTF. This chain connects TRBV14 to TRBJ1-2, with TRBD1 matching 8 bases. The germline CDR1 and CDR2 sequences are SGHDN and FVKESK. V trimming: 4 bases; J trimming: 5 bases; junction bases outside the gene matches: 9. The length of the CDR3 is 15 residues.

The rearrangement links TRBV15 to TRBJ1-2; TRBD1 might be the D (5 bases). Germline V gene lookup returns CDR1 LNHNV and CDR2 YYDKDF (reference sequence). This CDR3 has 13 amino acids. V was shortened by 0 bases and J by 8 bases, with 10 bases between the two germline ends. The CDR3 loop is CATSRDGAEGYTF. CDR3 coding DNA: TGTGCCACCAGCAGAGACGGGGCAGAAGGCTACACCTTC.

This chain uses TRBV25-1 with TRBJ2-7; possible D gene TRBD2, 5 bases. The CDR3 is made up of 10 amino acids. The germline CDR1 and CDR2 sequences are MGHDK and SYGVNS. Trimming cost V 11 bases and J 3 bases, with 8 bases left between them. CDR3: CAGGGYEQYF. The CDR3 nucleotides are TGTGCCGGCGGAGGCTACGAGCAGTACTTC.

The rearrangement links TRBV7-8 to TRBJ1-4; weak D call: TRBD1 (6 bases). There are 15 residues in the CDR3. The V gene lost 1 base and the J gene lost 4 bases, with 10 bases spanning the gap. Per germline, CDR1 SGHVS and CDR2 FQNEAQ. The CDR3 is CASSLVAGVNEKLFF. The CDR3 DNA follows: TGTGCCAGCAGCTTAGTGGCAGGGGTTAATGAAAAACTGTTTTTT. Full variable domain (rest looked up from reference TRBV7-8 and TRBJ1-4): GAGVSQSPRYKVAKRGQDVALRCDPISGHVSLFWYQQALGQGPEFLTYFQNEAQLDKSGLPSDRFFAERPEGSVSTLKIQRTQQEDSAVYLCASSLVAGVNEKLFFGSGTQLSVL.

In its sample, this clonotype was seen many times. The V gene is TRBV20-1, the J gene TRBJ1-5; D is possibly TRBD1 (6 bases). CDR3 length equals 10 residues. The germline CDR1 and CDR2 sequences are DFQATT and SNEGSKA (reference sequence). Deletions cut 5 bases from V and 10 bases from J, with 9 bases between. Written as DNA, the CDR3 is TGCAGTGCTCAGGGACATCCCCAGCATTTT. Its protein product is CSAQGHPQHF.

V gene TRBV24-1 combines with J gene TRBJ2-5; no clear D. CDR3 size: 14 residues. Looked up from germline, CDR1 is KGHDR and CDR2 is SFDVKD. The V end lost 1 base, the J end lost 9 bases, and 14 bases lay between the germline ends. CDR3 in amino acids: CATSDLSSGQPQYF. The CDR3 nucleotides read TGTGCCACCAGTGATTTATCATCGGGTCAGCCCCAGTACTTC.

This clonotype was counted at least ten times. J is TRBJ2-5 and V is TRBV9, with 10 positions matching TRBD2. J was trimmed by 5 bases and V by 4 bases; bases with no gene match: 8. The CDR3 has 15 amino acids. Germline loops: CDR1 SGDLS, CDR2 YYNGEE. The CDR3 here is CASSPTSGMVETQYF. DNA of the CDR3: TGTGCCAGCAGCCCAACTAGCGGGATGGTTGAGACCCAGTACTTC.

The V call is TRBV4-2, the J call TRBJ1-1, with 7 bases that match TRBD1. CDR1 and CDR2 (germline): LGHNA, YNFKEQ. Losses at the gene ends were 1 base for V and 0 bases for J; bases not matched to a gene: 5. The length of the CDR3 is 16 residues. CDR3 DNA sequence: TGTGCCAGCAGCCAAGGGGGGGGACAGATGAACACTGAAGCTTTCTTT. Translation: CASSQGGGQMNTEAFF.

The V and J genes are TRBV7-2 and TRBJ2-7, with TRBD2 matching 10 bases. Germline V gene sequence: CDR1 SGHTA, CDR2 FQGNSA. This CDR3 spans 18 amino acids. Unmatched junction bases numbered 13, after V lost 1 base and J lost 4 bases. The CDR3 spells CASSLVYSAASGSYEQYF. CDR3 in DNA: TGTGCCAGCAGCTTAGTATACTCGGCGGCTAGCGGGAGTTACGAGCAGTACTTC.

The rearrangement joins TRBV15 to TRBJ1-2; D not certain. CDR3 length: 14 residues. V lost 7 bases to trimming and J lost 5 bases, with 17 bases between them. Germline V gene sequence: CDR1 LNHNV, CDR2 YYDKDF (reference sequence). The CDR3 loop is CATKFGGVVYGYTF. The CDR3 nucleotides read TGTGCCACCAAGTTCGGTGGGGTCGTTTATGGCTACACCTTC.

This clonotype was seen at least ten times. CDR3 nucleotides: TGTGCCAGCAGTGTTCATGATGGCTACACCTTC. It yields the protein CASSVHDGYTF. The chain couples TRBV2 to TRBJ1-2; D not resolved. This CDR3 has 11 amino acids. V was trimmed by 4 bases and J by 6 bases, leaving 6 bases between them. Germline-derived CDR1 and CDR2 are SNHLY and FYNNEI.

A word on this clonotype: Possible read error: a much larger clone is one base away. V is TRBV10-3 and J is TRBJ2-5; D gene ambiguous. Per the germline V gene, CDR1 is ENHRY and CDR2 is SYGVKD. CDR3 size: 14 residues. Deletions cut 3 bases from V and 2 bases from J, with 10 bases between. The CDR3 sequence: CAISDSRRQETQYF. The CDR3 DNA reads TGTGCCATCAGTGACTCCCGACGGCAAGAGACCCAGTACTTC.

This clonotype has only a few counts. The chain recombines TRBV9 with TRBJ1-2; 8 bases align to TRBD1. Germline lookup yields CDR1 SGDLS and CDR2 YYNGEE. Trimming took 4 bases from V and 1 from J; bases not matched to a gene: 18. There are 19 residues in the CDR3. The CDR3 protein is CASSLPLGQALEGNYGYTF. DNA for the CDR3: TGTGCCAGCAGCCTCCCGTTGGGACAGGCCCTTGAGGGTAACTATGGCTACACCTTC.

J is TRBJ2-7 and V is TRBV7-6; TRBD1 aligns across 11 bases. The germline V gene encodes CDR1 SGHVS and CDR2 FNYEAQ. The CDR3 sequence is 16 residues long. Trimming removed 9 bases from V and 2 bases from J; junction bases left unmatched: 12. The CDR3 DNA sequence: TGTGCCAGTAGTATTGCGGGGACAGGGGGTGCCTACGAGCAGTACTTC. Its protein is CASSIAGTGGAYEQYF.

V usage is TRBV7-9 and J usage is TRBJ1-1; possibly TRBD1 for D (5 bases). CDR3 length equals 15 residues. The V end lost 0 bases, the J end lost 2 bases, and 10 bases lay between the germline ends. The V gene's germline CDR1 is SEHNR and CDR2 FQNEAQ (reference sequence). CDR3 protein: CASSLAARANTEAFF. The CDR3, as DNA: TGTGCCAGCAGCTTAGCGGCCAGGGCAAACACTGAAGCTTTCTTT. The full variable domain, rest sourced from reference TRBV7-9 and TRBJ1-1, is DTGVSQNPRHKITKRGQNVTFRCDPISEHNRLYWYRQTLGQGPEFLTYFQNEAQLEKSRLLSDRFSAERPKGSFSTLEIQRTEQGDSAMYLCASSLAARANTEAFFGQGTRLTVV.

This clonotype was counted once. The V and J genes are TRBV11-1 and TRBJ1-1, with 10 bases that match TRBD1. The trim removed 5 bases at V and 3 bases at J, leaving 3 bases unmatched. The germline V gene has CDR1 SGHAT and CDR2 FQDESV (reference sequence). The CDR3 is made up of 14 amino acids. Here the CDR3 DNA reads TGTGCCAGCAGCGTGGGGACAGGGGACACTGAAGCTTTCTTT. Its translation is CASSVGTGDTEAFF. Full variable domain (remainder filled in from reference TRBV11-1 and TRBJ1-1): EAEVAQSPRYKITEKSQAVAFWCDPISGHATLYWYRQILGQGPELLVQFQDESVVDDSQLPKDRFSAERLKGVDSTLKIQPAELGDSAMYLCASSVGTGDTEAFFGQGTRLTVV.